These T cell receptor beta chains were read from a single sample in a study of blood T cell repertoires in COVID-19. Clones were sequenced by immunoSEQ multiplex PCR, and TCRdb holds only the in-frame ones, with some missing. This sample has around 130,000 clones, with under 90% found just once. Input material: peripheral blood. These receptors all come from a woman in her 70s with acute or convalescent COVID-19. CDR3s include the opening cysteine and the closing phenylalanine or tryptophan. A D gene is named only where the DNA matches it firmly. A clone size is listed for some rows: how often the clone was seen (once, few, many), or a class if it is expanded.

TRBJ2-2,TRBV5-1,-,TRBD1,14,TGCGCCAGCAGCCCTGGACAGGGCGGGGGGGAGCTGTTTTTT,CASSPGQGGGELFF
TRBJ1-2,TRBV7-2,-,-,14,TGTGCCAGCAGCTTAGGTTTAGTTAACTATGGCTACACCTTC,CASSLGLVNYGYTF
TRBJ2-3,TRBV3-1/TRBV3-2,-,-,17,TGTGCCAGCAGCCAATTTACGTTAACTCGATCCGGGGTGACGCAGTATTTT,CASSQFTLTRSGVTQYF
TRBJ1-3,TRBV5-1,-,TRBD1,16,TGCGCCAGCAGCTTGGGAGGACAGGGGTCTGGAAACACCATATATTTT,CASSLGGQGSGNTIYF
TRBJ2-1,TRBV9,-,-,13,TGTGCCAGCAGCGTAGACATCTACAATGAGCAGTTCTTC,CASSVDIYNEQFF
TRBJ2-1,TRBV5-4,-,-,15,TGTGCCAGCAGCCCCCCGGACAGTCCCTACAATGAGCAGTTCTTC,CASSPPDSPYNEQFF
TRBJ2-5,TRBV13,-,TRBD2,15,TGTGCCAGCAGCTTACGCGGGGGGGCCGTGGAGACCCAGTACTTC,CASSLRGGAVETQYF
TRBJ1-1,TRBV6-4,few,-,15,TGTGCCAGGAGGGTGGCGACCCTGATGAACACTGAAGCTTTCTTT,CARRVATLMNTEAFF
TRBJ2-7,TRBV5-1,-,-,14,TGCGCCAGCACCCCGGACAGCTTATCCTACGAGCAGTACTTC,CASTPDSLSYEQYF
TRBJ2-3,TRBV7-2,-,TRBD2,15,TGTGCCAGCAGCTTAGTGGGGGGGAGCACAGATACGCAGTATTTT,CASSLVGGSTDTQYF
TRBJ1-2,TRBV6-1,-,-,15,TGTGCCAGCAGTGAACCTTCGCGGTCCCACTATGGCTACACCTTC,CASSEPSRSHYGYTF
TRBJ1-4,TRBV4-1,-,-,15,TGCGCCAGCAGCCAAGCACAGTCAACTAATGAAAAACTGTTTTTT,CASSQAQSTNEKLFF
TRBJ2-1,TRBV15,-,-,15,TGTGCCACCAAACGCATTGGACAGTTTCACAATGAGCAGTTCTTC,CATKRIGQFHNEQFF
TRBJ2-1,TRBV9,once,TRBD2,15,TGTGCCAGCAGCGGGACTAGCGGGTCCTACAATGAGCAGTTCTTC,CASSGTSGSYNEQFF
TRBJ1-5,TRBV7-9,-,-,14,TGTGCCAGCAGCTCTTCGGGGAACAATCAGCCCCAGCATTTT,CASSSSGNNQPQHF
TRBJ2-5,TRBV10-3,-,TRBD1,14,TGTGCCAGCGGGACGGGACAGGGTCAAGAGACCCAGTACTTC,CASGTGQGQETQYF
TRBJ2-3,TRBV5-4,few,-,17,TGTGCCAGCAGCTTGGGGCAGGGGCCCCCGGGGACAGATACGCAGTATTTT,CASSLGQGPPGTDTQYF
TRBJ1-5,TRBV27,-,TRBD1,17,TGTGCCAGCAGTTTAAGGGTCGCCGACAGGGGCAGTCAGCCCCAGCATTTT,CASSLRVADRGSQPQHF
TRBJ2-3,TRBV4-1,-,TRBD2,20,TGCGCCAGCAGCTACTTTCCGGGACTAGCGGGGGACAATACACAGAGTACGCAGTATTTT,CASSYFPGLAGDNTQSTQYF
TRBJ1-2,TRBV5-6,-,-,13,TGTGCCAGCAGCTCCGGAGGGAATTATGGCTACACCTTC,CASSSGGNYGYTF
TRBJ1-5,TRBV19,few,-,14,TGTGCCAGTAGTCCCCGGGAGGCTTCTCAGCCCCAGCATTTT,CASSPREASQPQHF
TRBJ2-1,TRBV5-1,-,-,15,TGCGCCAGCAGCTTCTATCAGGGTAGTAACAATGAGCAGTTCTTC,CASSFYQGSNNEQFF